Listed below are T cell receptor beta chains from one sample, sequenced in a study of CD8 T cells in Susac syndrome. TCRdb fed the immunoSEQ multiplex PCR reads into MiXCR, producing one record per CDR3 protein. The repertoire has about 200,000 distinct CDR3 sequences, under 97% of them found once; the top ten carry about 0.093%. Sequencing was done on a sample of CD4+ T cells from PBMCs. The receptor source for this set is a human donor with multiple sclerosis. The CDR3 runs from the conserved cysteine through the conserved F or W. D genes are given only for firm matches. Clone size appears in some rows only: once, few, many, or a class for an expanded clone.

v_call	clone_size	d_call	j_call	cdr3_nt	cdr3_aa
TRBV12-3/TRBV12-4	NA	NA	TRBJ1-4	TGTGCCAGCAGTTTAGGACATCGGGAGGAAAAACTGTTTTTT	CASSLGHREEKLFF
TRBV2	few	TRBD2	TRBJ2-1	TGTGCCAGCAGGCGGGACTATTGGCAGTTCTTC	CASRRDYWQFF
TRBV20-1	NA	NA	TRBJ2-1	TGCAGTGCTAGGGCTGACAGGAGCTCCTACAATGAGCAGTTCTTC	CSARADRSSYNEQFF
TRBV9	NA	NA	TRBJ2-7	TGTGCCAGCAGCCCGAGAGATGCGCAAATCTCCTACGAGCAGTACTTC	CASSPRDAQISYEQYF
TRBV7-2	NA	NA	TRBJ1-5	TGTGCCAGCAGTAATCGGGGTGCGGGCAATCAGCCCCAGCATTTT	CASSNRGAGNQPQHF
TRBV20-1	NA	TRBD1	TRBJ2-7	TGCAGTGCTAGTTCCCGTGGACAGGGAAATCTCCACGAGCAGTACTTC	CSASSRGQGNLHEQYF
TRBV4-3	NA	NA	TRBJ1-1	TGCGCCAGCAGCCACCCCGGGTCCCTGAACACTGAAGCTTTCTTT	CASSHPGSLNTEAFF
TRBV27	NA	NA	TRBJ2-7	TGTGCCAGCAGTCGTGAAATCCTCGGCACCGAGCAGTACTTC	CASSREILGTEQYF
TRBV9	NA	NA	TRBJ2-2	TGTGCCAGCAGACTTGGGGGCACGTCCGGGGAGCTGTTTTTT	CASRLGGTSGELFF
TRBV3-1	NA	TRBD2	TRBJ2-1	TGTGCCAGCAGCCAACGCGGGGGGCCTCGGGATGAGCAGTTCTTC	CASSQRGGPRDEQFF
TRBV6-5	NA	NA	TRBJ2-7	TGTGCCAGCAGTTACGGGCAGACCTACGAGCAGTACTTC	CASSYGQTYEQYF
TRBV29-1	NA	TRBD1	TRBJ1-2	TGCAGCGTTGAGTCTTACAGGGGTGGCTACACCTTC	CSVESYRGGYTF
TRBV20-1	NA	NA	TRBJ1-5	TGCAGTGCTAGAGATGTGAGCCAGGGAGTTATTCAGCCCCAGCATTTT	CSARDVSQGVIQPQHF
TRBV19	NA	NA	TRBJ2-5	TGTGCCAGTAGTATTACTCGGGGTCCCTCAGAGACCCAGTACTTC	CASSITRGPSETQYF
TRBV20-1	NA	NA	TRBJ2-6	TGCAGTGCTAGGAGCTCTGGGGCCAACGTCCTGACTTTC	CSARSSGANVLTF
TRBV30	NA	NA	TRBJ1-6	TGTGCCTGGAGTGCCCGCTCAGAGTCACCCCTCCACTTT	CAWSARSESPLHF
TRBV7-2	NA	NA	TRBJ2-1	TGTGCCAGCAGCTCTATAGCCGGTCTATATGAGCAGTTCTTC	CASSSIAGLYEQFF
TRBV20-1	NA	TRBD1	TRBJ2-3	TGCAGTGCGCGGGTTACAGGGGAATCGCAGTATTTT	CSARVTGESQYF
TRBV12-3/TRBV12-4	NA	NA	TRBJ1-4	TGTGCCAGCAGTCTTGGAACCGCCGAAAAACTGTTTTTT	CASSLGTAEKLFF
TRBV20-1	once	NA	TRBJ2-3	TGCAGTGCTCACATGTTTGGGACGGTGCAAGATACACAGTATTTT	CSAHMFGTVQDTQYF
TRBV30	NA	TRBD1	TRBJ2-7	TGTGCCTACAACCGGGACAGGGGATACGAGCAGTACTTC	CAYNRDRGYEQYF
TRBV13	NA	TRBD1	TRBJ2-4	TGTGCCAGCAACTTAAGTCGGACAGGTCAAAACATTCAGTACTTC	CASNLSRTGQNIQYF
TRBV30	NA	TRBD1	TRBJ2-3	TGTGCCTGTTCGGGACAGCCTTCTCTCACAGATACGCAGTATTTT	CACSGQPSLTDTQYF
TRBV20-1	NA	TRBD1	TRBJ1-5	TGCAGTGCTCCCAGGGGGACAGGGGGTAGGGTCAATCAGCCCCAGCATTTT	CSAPRGTGGRVNQPQHF
TRBV6-6	NA	NA	TRBJ1-4	TGTGCCAGCCGCCTAGGCAGCGAAAAACTGTTTTTT	CASRLGSEKLFF
TRBV20-1	NA	TRBD2	TRBJ2-5	TGCAGTGCTAGAGATATGGCGGGGGGGTTGGAGACCCAGTACTTC	CSARDMAGGLETQYF
TRBV20-1	once	NA	TRBJ1-5	TGCAGTGCCCCAGCGAGGGGAGATCAGCCCCAGCATTTT	CSAPARGDQPQHF
TRBV3-1	NA	TRBD2	TRBJ2-1	TGTGCCAGCAGCCTGGGGACTAGAAGGTCCTACAATGAGCAGTTCTTC	CASSLGTRRSYNEQFF
TRBV9	NA	NA	TRBJ1-3	TGTGCCAGCAGCGTAGGGGGGACTGGAAACACCATATATTTT	CASSVGGTGNTIYF
TRBV29-1	NA	NA	TRBJ2-7	TGCAGCGTTGATTCGGGGGGCTTCGGCTACGAGCAGTACTTC	CSVDSGGFGYEQYF
TRBV2	NA	NA	TRBJ2-5	TGTGCCAGCAGGGAAGAGACCCAGTACTTC	CASREETQYF
TRBV20-1	NA	TRBD2	TRBJ2-3	TGCAGTGCTCGGACTAGCGGGGGATTCACAGATACGCAGTATTTT	CSARTSGGFTDTQYF
TRBV29-1	NA	NA	TRBJ2-7	TGCAGCGTCCTCGAGGGGGTTAGCGAGCAGTACTTC	CSVLEGVSEQYF
TRBV20-1	NA	TRBD1	TRBJ1-2	TGCAGTGCTAGAGAAACAGGGGGCAACTATGGCTACACCTTC	CSARETGGNYGYTF
TRBV29-1	NA	TRBD1	TRBJ2-7	TGCAGCGTTGATCCCGGGACAGGAGGCTACGAGCAGTACTTC	CSVDPGTGGYEQYF
TRBV12-3/TRBV12-4	NA	NA	TRBJ1-2	TGTGCCAGCAGTTTCGCCCTCGGCTACACCTTC	CASSFALGYTF
TRBV6-2/TRBV6-3	few	NA	TRBJ2-3	TGTGCCAGCAGTGCCACAGATACGCAGTATTTT	CASSATDTQYF
TRBV14	NA	NA	TRBJ1-6	TGTGCCAGCAGCCAAGACAGGGTTTCACCCCTCCACTTT	CASSQDRVSPLHF
TRBV12-5	NA	TRBD2	TRBJ2-7	TGTGCTAGTGGCCGAAGACTAGCGGGGTTCTACGAGCAGTACTTC	CASGRRLAGFYEQYF
TRBV28	NA	TRBD2	TRBJ2-1	TGTGCCGTTGTAGCGGGGGGGCTGAGTGAGCAGTTCTTC	CAVVAGGLSEQFF
TRBV27	NA	NA	TRBJ2-7	TGTGCCAGCAGTTCCGCGGGGACATCCCGATACGAGCAGTACTTC	CASSSAGTSRYEQYF
TRBV4-3	NA	TRBD1	TRBJ2-3	TGCGCCAGCAGCCAAGATACGGACAGGGTGGCAGATACGCAGTATTTT	CASSQDTDRVADTQYF